The 2 T cell receptor beta chains given below trace back to one sample, sequenced in a study of human T cells and chemical hapten exposure. Time point of the sample: patch test 3, about 24 weeks after DPC sensitization. Treatment defined: therapeutic diphenylcyclopropenone sensitization with weekly scalp DPC. One entry per CDR3 protein, called by TCRdb with MiXCR from the RACE reads. This sample yields about 160,000 distinct CDR3 sequences, of which about a quarter are seen a single time; around 2.3% belongs to the top ten. Material: whole blood, obtained in connection with sensitization to the hapten diphenylcyclopropenone (DPC). These receptor sequences come from a young woman with alopecia areata. Some clones in this sample may be carry-over from other donors' samples.

This rearrangement joins TRBV28 to TRBJ2-7, with 8 bases lining up with TRBD1. V trimming: 7 bases; J trimming: 2 bases; junction bases outside the gene matches: 7. In germline, CDR1 is MDHEN, CDR2 SYDVKM. The length of the CDR3 is 14 residues. CDR3: CASTRTGNPYEQYF. In nucleotides, the CDR3 is TGTGCCAGCACCAGGACAGGGAACCCCTACGAGCAGTACTTC.

This clonotype was found a few times. The genes are TRBV6-6 and TRBJ2-3; D perhaps matches TRBD1 (7 bases). Germline V CDR1 and CDR2: MNHNY, SVGAGI (reference sequence). V was clipped by 4 bases and J by 6 bases, with 14 bases between them. This CDR3 has 14 residues. This chain's CDR3 is CASSLGGGEDTQYF. The CDR3 DNA reads as TGTGCCAGCAGTTTAGGGGGCGGGGAGGATACGCAGTATTTT.